This T cell receptor beta chain was documented in a study of cytomegalovirus exposure and HLA in healthy donors. The CDR3 extends over 17 amino acids. Germline V gene lookup returns CDR1 LNHDA and CDR2 SQIVND (reference sequence). J was trimmed by 7 bases and V by 0 bases; bases with no gene match: 11. Vbeta (60) and Jbeta (13) primers were used in the PCR. Repertoires were generated with immunoSEQ multiplex PCR, while TCRdb's copy carries only in-frame clones and drops some. The sample has under 150,000 clones; under 75% are singletons. The rearrangement uses TRBV19 and TRBJ2-1, with TRBD2 matching over 8 bases. The sample taken for sequencing was PBMCs. This TCR was recovered from a woman aged 40 to 55 in good health and CMV-seronegative. The CDR3 spells CASSIDGTGGPTNEQFF. Written as DNA, the CDR3 is TGTGCCAGTAGTATAGATGGTACGGGGGGGCCAACGAATGAGCAGTTCTTC.